This TCR beta chain appears in the sequencing data of a study of blood T cell repertoires in COVID-19. Study background: Collection of acute and convalescent COVID-19 samples took place in the United States, Italy and Spain. PBMCs, B-cell-depleted T cells, or T cells provided the cDNA or gDNA that made up the material.

Per the original methods: Scientists estimated how many nucleated cells there were by amplifying reference gene primers. TCRdb keeps only in-frame clones here, not all; method: immunoSEQ multiplex PCR. V, J and clone size reflect that table, while D and trimming were determined from the DNA. The sample has approximately 170,000 clones, roughly 84% seen once. Seattle patient enrollment occurred during active infection, with longitudinal follow-up thereafter. V shed 2 bases and J 7 bases; nucleotides not matched to a gene: 7. CDR1 and CDR2 (germline): SGHRS, YFSETQ. The CDR3 extends over 16 amino acids.

The chain uses TRBV5-1 and TRBJ2-1, with TRBD2 matching over 12 bases. The source material was peripheral blood. This TCR derives from a man older than 75 with COVID-19, enrolled during active disease. CDR3 amino acids: CASSLPSSGGANEQFF. The CDR3 nucleotides are TGCGCCAGCAGCTTACCTTCTAGCGGGGGGGCTAATGAGCAGTTCTTC.